Listed below are T cell receptor beta chains from one sample, sequenced in a study of regulatory T cells in long-lasting Graves disease. TCRdb re-derived calls from the multiplex PCR reads in MiXCR, one entry per CDR3 protein. Among about 660,000 distinct CDR3 sequences listed, about 30% were seen once. Sequenced here: peripheral blood mononuclear cells (PBMCs), sampled when the disease was refractory, from a patient treated with antithyroid drugs. Receptors were obtained from a female donor with Graves disease. CDR3s leave out the opening cysteine and the closing phenylalanine or tryptophan.

cdr3_aa: ASSALPRLAGGETQY
v_call: TRBV2

cdr3_aa: ASSLNCGNTGELF
v_call: TRBV6-2/TRBV6-3

cdr3_aa: ASSLVRVTSGREYTGELF
v_call: TRBV11-2

cdr3_aa: SVRGLGDRVQETQY
v_call: TRBV29-1

cdr3_aa: ASSLQRVTEAF
v_call: TRBV7-3

cdr3_aa: SATRDRNTEAF
v_call: TRBV20-1

cdr3_aa: SVEKLPGLDNEQF
v_call: TRBV29-1

cdr3_aa: ASSLGGIGYEQY
v_call: TRBV5-1

cdr3_aa: ATSGTSDEKLF
v_call: TRBV15

cdr3_aa: SASVRDGSYEQY
v_call: TRBV20-1

cdr3_aa: ASSQMEGSEAF
v_call: TRBV3-1

cdr3_aa: ASRDRGLSYGYT
v_call: TRBV2

cdr3_aa: ASSPTWGFSETQY
v_call: TRBV7-9

cdr3_aa: AISESVGDYGYT
v_call: TRBV10-3

cdr3_aa: SVLLAGWYQETQY
v_call: TRBV20-1

cdr3_aa: ASSVRGDSGNTIY
v_call: TRBV9

cdr3_aa: AVRGRQNTEAF
v_call: TRBV30

cdr3_aa: SASGRGTDTQY
v_call: TRBV20-1

cdr3_aa: ASSPPRRLAGDAYEQY
v_call: TRBV28

cdr3_aa: ASSLRGQGHTEAF
v_call: TRBV19

cdr3_aa: SASEGVGRVQETQY
v_call: TRBV20-1

cdr3_aa: ASSGYRGPSNQPQH
v_call: TRBV6-1

cdr3_aa: ASSWTGSDGYT
v_call: TRBV12-3/TRBV12-4

cdr3_aa: ATSRANRVEAF
v_call: TRBV15

cdr3_aa: ASSFTGVANEKLF
v_call: TRBV7-9

cdr3_aa: ASSLASSQQY
v_call: TRBV12-3/TRBV12-4

cdr3_aa: ASSLFGGRAANYGYT
v_call: TRBV27

cdr3_aa: ASSPAPKETQY
v_call: TRBV19

cdr3_aa: SAKRGRNYGYT
v_call: TRBV20-1

cdr3_aa: ASSIVVGTGNIQY
v_call: TRBV12-3/TRBV12-4

cdr3_aa: SARIGVGEQY
v_call: TRBV20-1

cdr3_aa: ASERTASYNEQF
v_call: TRBV6-2/TRBV6-3

cdr3_aa: ASSLGYQSGISYEQY
v_call: TRBV27

cdr3_aa: ASGTGMNTEAF
v_call: TRBV2

cdr3_aa: ASSLRGQSIQY
v_call: TRBV11-2

cdr3_aa: AWSLVYGYT
v_call: TRBV30

cdr3_aa: ASSGTGFSKNIQY
v_call: TRBV5-5

cdr3_aa: ASSFRTGWEQY
v_call: TRBV7-3

cdr3_aa: SARDRPVTQH
v_call: TRBV20-1

cdr3_aa: ASWTANYGYT
v_call: TRBV19

cdr3_aa: ACAGGGQPGELF
v_call: TRBV30

cdr3_aa: ASSPFLAENYGYT
v_call: TRBV2

cdr3_aa: ASSPGGNRAF
v_call: TRBV18